Listed here are 29 T cell receptor beta chains from one sample, sequenced in a study of CD8+CD57+ T cells in acquired aplastic anemia. CDR3 and TCR beta VDJ profiling relied on genomic DNA as the template. TCRdb reprocessed the reads via MiXCR and lists one record per CDR3 protein. In the table there are approximately 220,000 distinct CDR3 sequences, around 45% of which are singletons. Sequencing was done on patients that had shown CD8+CD57+ cell expansion by flow cytometry. Material for sequencing was sorted CD4+, CD8+, or CD8+CD57+ T cells (not recorded which) from PBMCs. The receptors here all came from a human donor with aplastic anemia.

This clonotype has only a few counts. The chain joins TRBV7-3 to TRBJ2-4; 9 nucleotides align to TRBD1. This CDR3 contains 15 residues. The germline gives CDR1 SGHTA, CDR2 FQGTGA. V lost 2 bases, J lost 1 base, and 0 bases stayed unmatched. CDR3 DNA: TGTGCCAGCAGCTTAGGGACAGGGGCCAAAAACATTCAGTACTTC. Amino acid sequence: CASSLGTGAKNIQYF. Filled out from reference TRBV7-3 and TRBJ2-4, the complete variable domain reads GAGVSQTPSNKVTEKGKYVELRCDPISGHTALYWYRQSLGQGPEFLIYFQGTGAADDSGLPNDRFFAVRPEGSVSTLKIQRTERGDSAVYLCASSLGTGAKNIQYFGAGTRLSVL.

With respect to this clonotype: A much bigger clone sits one base away, suggesting this may be a read error. The DNA is left out, because the CDR3 cannot be placed on it with certainty; the CDR3 is given as TCRdb lists it. The genes are TRBV24-1 and TRBJ2-5; TRBD1 reflects the table's D call only, with no check against the DNA. The CDR3 is 14 residues long, ends included. Germline V gene lookup returns CDR1 KGHDR and CDR2 SFDVKD. The chain's CDR3 is CASSSTWGQGTQCF.

The chain links TRBV24-1 to TRBJ2-1; 7 bases are a match to TRBD1. From germline, CDR1 is KGHDR and CDR2 SFDVKD. The CDR3 spans 16 residues. J gave up 5 bases and V 4 bases, and 10 bases lay outside the gene matches. CDR3 in DNA: TGTGCCACCAGTGACAACGACAGGGTCGCAAACAATGAGCAGTTCTTC. Its protein is CATSDNDRVANNEQFF.

Many counts were recorded for this clonotype. The J gene is TRBJ2-1, the V gene TRBV6-5; 7 nucleotides align to TRBD2. The CDR3 is made up of 15 amino acids. The V and J ends lost 0 bases and 7 bases, in that order; junction bases with no gene match: 6. Looked up from germline, CDR1 is MNHEY and CDR2 is SVGAGI. CDR3 loop: CASSYSASGGNEQFF. The CDR3 bases are TGTGCCAGCAGTTACTCAGCTAGCGGTGGTAATGAGCAGTTCTTC.

There are a few counts of this clonotype. V and J are TRBV20-1 and TRBJ1-5; maybe TRBD1 (6 bases). CDR3 length: 13 residues. Looked up from germline, CDR1 is DFQATT and CDR2 is SNEGSKA (reference sequence). Trimming left V 6 bases short and J 4 bases short, with 13 bases between. CDR3 nucleotide sequence: TGCAGTGCCCAACGACAGGTAAATCAGCCCCAGCATTTT. Translating it yields CSAQRQVNQPQHF.

In regard to this clonotype: No conserved phenylalanine or tryptophan is present at the end of the CDR3, so a read error is the likely explanation. The DNA is left out, because the CDR3 cannot be placed on it with certainty; the CDR3 is given as TCRdb lists it. The chain joins TRBV7-3 to TRBJ2-7; the D call of TRBD1 is as the table states it, not checked on the DNA. Per the germline V gene, CDR1 is SGHTA and CDR2 is FQGTGA. From its first to its last residue, the CDR3 has 15 amino acids. The CDR3: CASSVATGRSYELYL.

V is TRBV12-3 or TRBV12-4 and J is TRBJ1-2, with 7 bases that match TRBD1. V was pared by 3 bases and J by 0 bases, with 7 bases of the junction left unmatched. The CDR3 runs to 16 residues. As DNA, the CDR3 is TGTGCCAGCAGTTTTGGCCCAACAGGGGCTAACTATGGCTACACCTTC. This codes for CASSFGPTGANYGYTF.

There are many counts of this clonotype. The chain employs TRBV19 and TRBJ2-1; TRBD1 or TRBD2 may be the D gene (5 bases each). Germline-derived CDR1 and CDR2 are LNHDA and SQIVND (reference sequence). Trimming stripped 4 bases from V and 8 bases from J, with 12 bases between. CDR3 size: 13 residues. The chain's CDR3 is CASSTEARDEQFF. Written as DNA, the CDR3 is TGTGCCAGTAGTACGGAGGCCAGGGATGAGCAGTTCTTC.

V and J are TRBV18 and TRBJ2-6, with 9 positions matching TRBD1. The trim removed 3 bases at V and 4 bases at J, leaving 4 bases unmatched. This CDR3 has 16 amino acids. The germline V gene encodes CDR1 KGHSH and CDR2 LQKENI. CDR3 DNA: TGTGCCAGCTCACCCACCGGGACAGGGGGGGCCAACGTCCTGACTTTC. The encoded protein is CASSPTGTGGANVLTF.

This chain links TRBV7-2 with TRBJ2-7; D perhaps matches TRBD2 (6 bases). Germline loops: CDR1 SGHTA, CDR2 FQGNSA. With 5 bases removed from V and 2 bases from J, the gap between germline ends came to 19 bases. This CDR3 region has 16 residues. CDR3 residues: CASSRQGLTPPYEQYF. The CDR3 DNA follows: TGTGCCAGCAGCCGCCAGGGACTGACGCCTCCCTACGAGCAGTACTTC.

This clonotype was detected ten times or more. This rearrangement joins TRBV6-2 or TRBV6-3 to TRBJ2-1; either TRBD1 or TRBD2 may fit D (6 bases each). Trimming shortened V by 2 bases and J by 10 bases, and 15 bases separated the two germline ends. The CDR3 sequence is 14 residues long. Germline CDR1 reads MNHEY; CDR2 reads SVGEGT. The CDR3 DNA follows: TGTGCCAGCAGTTACACCGACCGGGGGACAGAGCAGTTCTTC. Protein product: CASSYTDRGTEQFF.

This clonotype was observed a single time. V usage is TRBV12-3 or TRBV12-4 and J usage is TRBJ1-6; perhaps TRBD1 as D (5 bases). Trimming pared 5 bases from V and 14 bases from J, leaving 13 bases between. The length of the CDR3 is 12 residues. Here the CDR3 reads CASSPGLDTLHF. CDR3 DNA sequence: TGTGCCAGCAGTCCTGGACTGGACACCCTCCACTTT.

The chain couples TRBV20-1 to TRBJ2-4; D may be TRBD1 (6 bases). Trimming cost V 7 bases and J 0 bases, with 16 bases left between them. The length of the CDR3 is 15 residues. Looked up from germline, CDR1 is DFQATT and CDR2 is SNEGSKA (reference sequence). CDR3 in amino acids: CSVRTARGAKNIQYF. The CDR3, as DNA: TGCAGTGTTAGGACAGCCAGGGGAGCCAAAAACATTCAGTACTTC.

CDR3 protein: CATSEGYTDSTEQYF. DNA for the CDR3: TGTGCCACCAGTGAAGGCTACACAGATTCGACCGAGCAGTACTTC. The V call is TRBV24-1, the J call TRBJ2-7; D is unclear. The CDR3 is made up of 15 amino acids. V lost 4 bases and J 6 bases, leaving 18 bases between the germline ends. CDR1 is KGHDR, CDR2 SFDVKD, per germline.

There are a few counts of this clonotype. This chain joins TRBV6-5 and TRBJ1-1, with TRBD1 matching over 7 bases. The length of the CDR3 is 14 residues. Germline CDR1 and CDR2: MNHEY and SVGAGI. With 6 bases clipped from V and 6 bases from J, the junction kept 10 bases outside the gene matches. CDR3 in amino acids: CASSRDRTNSEAFF. DNA for the CDR3: TGTGCCAGCAGCCGGGACAGAACAAACTCTGAAGCTTTCTTT.

The CDR3 DNA is TGTGCCAGCAACGTAGCGGGAGCTCCCTACGAGCAGTACTTC. Protein product: CASNVAGAPYEQYF. The rearrangement links TRBV7-9 to TRBJ2-7, with TRBD2 identical over 9 bases. Looked up from germline, CDR1 is SEHNR and CDR2 is FQNEAQ (reference sequence). The CDR3 covers 14 residues. Germline trimming cut 7 bases from V and 2 bases from J; bases unmatched to any gene: 6.

As to this clonotype: Without the conserved terminal phenylalanine or tryptophan, this CDR3 likely stems from a read error. It is unclear where the CDR3 begins or ends on the DNA, so no DNA is shown, and the CDR3 is as TCRdb lists it. V usage is TRBV24-1 and J usage is TRBJ2-4; TRBD1 is the table's D call and was not checked against the DNA. The germline gives CDR1 KGHDR, CDR2 SFDVKD. The CDR3 is 14 residues long, counting both termini. The CDR3 is CATSDTGTGQREYY.

The CDR3 coding sequence is TGTGCCAGCAGTTATGGACGTCGGACTAGCGGGCCCTACGAGCAGTACTTC. Translation gives CASSYGRRTSGPYEQYF. The chain recombines TRBV6-2 or TRBV6-3 with TRBJ2-7; 11 bases agree with TRBD2. V shed 3 bases, J shed 2 bases, and the junction held 9 bases outside the gene matches. The CDR3 totals 17 residues. Germline CDR1 and CDR2: MNHEY and SVGEGT.

As regards this clonotype: A much larger clone sits a single nucleotide away, making a read error possible. The rearrangement links TRBV9 to TRBJ2-1; 7 bases map to TRBD1. The CDR3 spans 14 residues. The germline V gene has CDR1 SGDLS and CDR2 YYNGEE. Here the CDR3 reads CASSTKTGTNEQLF. CDR3 in DNA: TGTGCCAGCAGCACCAAGACAGGGACGAATGAGCAGCTCTTC.

The V and J genes are TRBV7-6 and TRBJ2-3; D is unclear. This CDR3 spans 13 amino acids. Germline CDR1 reads SGHVS; CDR2 reads FNYEAQ. Trimming pared 6 bases from V and 2 bases from J, leaving 9 bases between. The CDR3 DNA reads as TGTGCCAGCAGTGAAAGCCCCACAGATACGCAGTATTTT. Amino acid sequence: CASSESPTDTQYF. The full variable domain, with the rest looked up from reference TRBV7-6 and TRBJ2-3, is GAGVSQSPRYKVTKRGQDVALRCDPISGHVSLYWYRQALGQGPEFLTYFNYEAQQDKSGLPNDRFSAERPEGSISTLTIQRTEQRDSAMYRCASSESPTDTQYFGPGTRLTVL.

Notes on this clonotype: A single base separates this from a much larger clone, so it may be a read error. This chain uses TRBV6-2 or TRBV6-3 with TRBJ1-5, with D uncertain. The CDR3 spans 13 residues. From germline, CDR1 is MNHEY and CDR2 SVGEGT. Trimming shortened V by 6 bases and J by 5 bases, and 11 bases separated the two germline ends. The CDR3 loop is CASSAGADQPQHF. The CDR3 region has the DNA TGTGCCAGCAGCGCAGGAGCTGATCAGCCCCAGCATTTT.

This clonotype was recorded at least ten times. The chain carries TRBV20-1 and TRBJ1-3; D ambiguous. Germline CDR1 DFQATT, CDR2 SNEGSKA (reference sequence). Trimming stripped 6 bases from V and 0 bases from J, with 12 bases between. This CDR3 region has 14 residues. CDR3 loop: CSAPGLNSGNTIYF. CDR3 in DNA: TGCAGTGCGCCCGGACTTAACTCTGGAAACACCATATATTTT.

In its sample, this clonotype was seen once. A much larger clone differs by one base, so this may be a read error. The chain combines TRBV5-1 with TRBJ2-2; D might be TRBD2 (5 bases). The CDR3 has 15 amino acids. The V gene's germline CDR1 is SGHRS and CDR2 YFSETQ. The CDR3 protein is CASSPENANTGKLFF. CDR3 DNA sequence: TGCGCCAGCTCCCCCGAGAACGCGAACACCGGGAAGCTGTTTTTT.

This clonotype was recorded only once. CDR3 nucleotide sequence: TGTGCCAGTAGGCGGACAGAACTCGTTGAAGCTTTCTTT. This codes for CASRRTELVEAFF. This chain links TRBV19 with TRBJ1-1, with D perhaps matching TRBD1 (6 bases). The CDR3 totals 13 residues. Trimming removed 6 bases from V and 7 bases from J, with 15 bases in between. Germline values: CDR1 LNHDA, CDR2 SQIVND (reference sequence).

This clonotype occurred a few times. The chain carries TRBV29-1 and TRBJ2-3, with TRBD1 matching 12 bases. CDR3 size: 14 residues. Germline lookup yields CDR1 SQVTM and CDR2 ANQGSEA. J gave up 4 bases and V 6 bases, and 5 bases lay outside the gene matches. CDR3: CSVDGTGGADTQYF. The CDR3 DNA reads TGCAGCGTGGATGGGACAGGGGGCGCAGATACGCAGTATTTT.

This clonotype came up a few times. V gene TRBV18 combines with J gene TRBJ2-7; D tentatively fits TRBD1 or TRBD2 (7 bases each). V dropped 3 bases and J dropped 1 base, with 16 bases sitting between them. The CDR3 covers 16 residues. CDR1 is KGHSH and CDR2 is LQKENI in the germline V gene. In DNA form, the CDR3 reads TGTGCCAGCTCACCGGCGACAGGGAGGGGGTCCTACGAGCAGTACTTC. This translates into CASSPATGRGSYEQYF.

This clonotype was found many times. The chain couples TRBV4-3 to TRBJ2-1; D is unclear. The CDR3 covers 15 residues. The ends were cut back, 5 bases at V and 0 bases at J, with 11 bases in the middle. Germline CDR1 and CDR2: LGHNA and YSLEER. The CDR3 protein is CASSVSQFSYNEQFF. CDR3 sequence (DNA): TGCGCCAGCAGCGTATCACAATTCTCCTACAATGAGCAGTTCTTC.

The chain uses TRBV2 and TRBJ1-6; TRBD1 might be the D (5 bases). V lost 4 bases and J 14 bases, leaving 9 bases between the germline ends. Germline values: CDR1 SNHLY, CDR2 FYNNEI. CDR3 length: 11 residues. In nucleotides, the CDR3 is TGTGCCAGCAGTGTTGGGGGTACCCTCCACTTT. It specifies CASSVGGTLHF.

A note on this clonotype: This may arise from a read error, as a much more abundant clone is one base away. J is TRBJ2-1 and V is TRBV9; D not resolved. The germline gives CDR1 SGDLS, CDR2 YYNGEE. This CDR3 has 14 amino acids. CDR3 in amino acids: CASSVADMGNGQFF. DNA of the CDR3: TGTGCCAGCAGCGTAGCTGATATGGGGAATGGGCAGTTCTTC.